This T cell receptor (beta chain) was identified during a study of T cells in Graves' hyperthyroidism and ophthalmopathy. Fresh peripheral blood, about 9.6 ml, yielded the PBMCs. Many counts were recorded for this clonotype. It was RNA transcripts that yielded the amplified TCR beta CDR3 regions. The HTBI primer set was used in a first-round RT-PCR of the TCR CDR3. TCRdb recomputed calls from the multiplex PCR reads with MiXCR, one row per CDR3 protein. The table has approximately 640,000 distinct CDR3 sequences, roughly 17% seen once. CDR1 MNHNY and CDR2 SVGAGI come from the germline V gene (reference sequence). CDR3 length: 16 amino acids. J was trimmed by 7 bases and V by 0 bases; bases with no gene match: 7.

The chain employs TRBV6-6 and TRBJ2-2, with TRBD1 matching 8 bases. The sample consisted of blood. This TCR was sampled from a man aged 45-65 years with Graves' hyperthyroidism. The CDR3 region is CASSYSVAGQDGELFF. CDR3 coding DNA: TGTGCCAGCAGTTACTCCGTGGCGGGACAGGACGGGGAGCTGTTTTTT.